These 20 T cell receptor beta chains originate from one sample sequenced in a study of T-cell memory formation after mild COVID-19. TCRdb re-called the 5' RACE reads through MiXCR, storing one row per CDR3 protein. The top ten hold 10% to 12% of the sample, which has 190,000 or so distinct CDR3 sequences, roughly 30% seen once. Sequenced input: PBMCs or a T cell subset sorted from them (not recorded which). These receptors originate from an adult woman who had mild COVID-19 (a few samples of this study predate the infection). Cell type and time point are not known.

This clonotype was counted between two and nine times. This chain connects TRBV12-3 or TRBV12-4 to TRBJ2-4; either TRBD1 or TRBD2 may fit D (5 bases each). With 6 bases removed from V and 0 bases from J, the gap between germline ends came to 15 bases. The length of the CDR3 is 16 residues. DNA for the CDR3: TGTGCCAGCAGCCTCGGGACCTCCTTAGCCAAAAACATTCAGTACTTC. It encodes CASSLGTSLAKNIQYF.

This clonotype was recorded a few times. The V and J genes are TRBV7-8 and TRBJ2-3; D not resolved. Deletions cut 5 bases from V and 1 base from J, with 7 bases between. Germline-derived CDR1 and CDR2 are SGHVS and FQNEAQ. The CDR3 is made up of 13 amino acids. This CDR3 reads CASSQVRTDTQYF. CDR3 coding DNA: TGTGCCAGCAGCCAAGTCCGCACAGATACGCAGTATTTT.

This clonotype was found a few times. The chain recombines TRBV11-2 with TRBJ2-7; D gene uncertain. The CDR3 extends over 14 amino acids. Germline CDR1 reads SGHAT; CDR2 reads FQNNGV. V was clipped by 4 bases and J by 3 bases, with 13 bases between them. The CDR3 is CASSSDRDGYEQYF. Written as DNA, the CDR3 is TGTGCCAGCAGCTCGGACCGCGACGGCTACGAGCAGTACTTC.

This clonotype was detected many times. CDR3 DNA sequence: TGTGCGGCGGGAAGTGATGAGCAGTTCTTC. Its translation: CAAGSDEQFF. The chain uses TRBV30 and TRBJ2-1; maybe TRBD2 (6 bases). The length of the CDR3 is 10 residues. Germline-derived CDR1 and CDR2 are GTSNPN and SVGIG (reference sequence). Based on the CDR3 plus reference TRBV30 and TRBJ2-1, the full variable domain is SQTIHQWPATLVQPVGSPLSLECTVEGTSNPNLYWYRQAAGRGLQLLFYSVGIGQISSEVPQNLSASRPQDRQFILSSKKLLLSDSGFYLCAAGSDEQFFGPGTRLTVL.

The genes are TRBV5-6 and TRBJ1-2, with TRBD1 as a possible D gene (5 bases). CDR1 is SGHDT and CDR2 is YYEEEE in the germline V gene. The ends were cut back, 0 bases at V and 4 bases at J, with 13 bases in the middle. The CDR3 is 15 amino acids. CDR3 protein: CASSLEKDGAYGYTF. The CDR3 DNA reads as TGTGCCAGCAGCTTGGAAAAGGACGGGGCCTATGGCTACACCTTC.

For this clonotype: The junction departs from the called germline gene at one end, perhaps through a read error. The V gene is TRBV5-1, the J gene TRBJ2-5, with TRBD2 as a possible D gene (5 bases). Germline CDR1 SGHRS, CDR2 YFSETQ. This CDR3 region has 13 residues. The CDR3 region has the DNA TGCGCCAGCAGCCCCGGAGCGGAAGAGGCCCAGTACTTC. Translated, it gives CASSPGAEEAQYF.

This clonotype was seen more than once but under ten times. The chain couples TRBV20-1 to TRBJ2-6; a possible D gene is TRBD1 (6 bases). Germline CDR1 is DFQATT and CDR2 is SNEGSKA (reference sequence). V was pared by 0 bases and J by 0 bases, with 12 bases between. This CDR3 is built from 17 residues. The CDR3 DNA is TGCAGTGCTAGAGATCAACAGGGACGCTCTGGGGCCAACGTCCTGACTTTC. Translating gives CSARDQQGRSGANVLTF.

The chain employs TRBV6-6 and TRBJ1-2, with D hard to call. The CDR3 covers 13 residues. Germline V gene lookup returns CDR1 MNHNY and CDR2 SVGAGI (reference sequence). Trimming stripped 6 bases from V and 4 bases from J, with 12 bases between. CDR3 coding DNA: TGTGCCAGCAGCTCAGCCTACTCCTATGGCTACACCTTC. Translated, it gives CASSSAYSYGYTF.

The chain recombines TRBV20-1 with TRBJ1-4, with D perhaps matching TRBD1 (6 bases). Trimming pared 4 bases from V and 5 bases from J, leaving 11 bases between. CDR1 is DFQATT, CDR2 SNEGSKA, per germline (reference sequence). The CDR3 loop spans 13 amino acids. The CDR3 loop reads CSATGASNEKLFF. The CDR3 nucleotides read TGCAGTGCTACAGGGGCCTCCAATGAAAAACTGTTTTTT.

This clonotype was detected a few times. The CDR3: CASSLNWNTEAFF. The CDR3, as DNA: TGTGCCAGCAGTTTGAACTGGAACACTGAAGCTTTCTTT. The chain uses TRBV12-3 or TRBV12-4 and TRBJ1-1, with unresolved D. This CDR3 is 13 amino acids long. Trimming took 3 bases from V and 1 from J, leaving 6 bases between them.

The chain joins TRBV7-2 to TRBJ2-2; possible D gene TRBD2, 6 bases. CDR1 is SGHTA, CDR2 FQGNSA, per germline. Between the trimmed V and J ends, which lost 2 bases and 2 bases, there was a span of 9 bases. The CDR3 sequence is 15 residues long. The CDR3: CASSLLALNTGELFF. Written as DNA, the CDR3 is TGTGCCAGCAGCTTACTAGCGCTTAACACCGGGGAGCTGTTTTTT.

This clonotype was observed a few times. The chain is built from TRBV7-7 and TRBJ2-1; no firm D call. The CDR3 totals 16 residues. Deletions cut 1 base from V and 0 bases from J, with 10 bases between. CDR1 SSHAT and CDR2 FNYEAQ come from the germline V gene (reference sequence). In nucleotides, the CDR3 is TGTGCCAGCAGCTTAGGGCAGGACCCCTCCTACAATGAGCAGTTCTTC. Residues: CASSLGQDPSYNEQFF. The full variable domain, completed using reference TRBV7-7 and TRBJ2-1, is GAGVSQSPRYKVTKRGQDVTLRCDPISSHATLYWYQQALGQGPEFLTYFNYEAQPDKSGLPSDRFSAERPEGSISTLTIQRTEQRDSAMYRCASSLGQDPSYNEQFFGPGTRLTVL.

CDR3 sequence reads: CASSFPSGGHQNTEAFF. CDR3 nucleotide sequence: TGTGCCAGCAGCTTTCCATCTGGGGGACATCAGAACACTGAAGCTTTCTTT. The rearrangement uses TRBV7-2 and TRBJ1-1, with D maybe TRBD1 (6 bases). The CDR3 is made up of 17 amino acids. The V and J ends lost 3 bases and 1 base respectively, with 18 bases between them. Germline loops: CDR1 SGHTA, CDR2 FQGNSA. The entire variable domain, with the rest obtained from reference TRBV7-2 and TRBJ1-1, is as follows: GAGVSQSPSNKVTEKGKDVELRCDPISGHTALYWYRQSLGQGLEFLIYFQGNSAPDKSGLPSDRFSAERTGGSVSTLTIQRTQQEDSAVYLCASSFPSGGHQNTEAFFGQGTRLTVV.

The chain employs TRBV24-1 and TRBJ2-1, with D tentatively TRBD1 or TRBD2 (5 bases each). V was trimmed by 5 bases and J by 5 bases, leaving 24 bases between them. The CDR3 length is 18 residues. The V gene's germline CDR1 is KGHDR and CDR2 SFDVKD. CDR3 DNA sequence: TGTGCCACCAGTGGGGAAGGGGCCCAGGGACCCGGACACAATGAGCAGTTCTTC. Encoded protein: CATSGEGAQGPGHNEQFF.

The chain couples TRBV12-3 or TRBV12-4 to TRBJ1-6; D not certain. Trimming stripped 2 bases from V and 9 bases from J, with 8 bases between. This CDR3 spans 13 amino acids. The CDR3, as DNA: TGTGCCAGCAGTTTATCCCCGATTTCACCCCTCCACTTT. This sequence encodes CASSLSPISPLHF.

The CDR3 sequence is CASSEVGVRTSGRSGSYNEQFF. In DNA, the CDR3 is TGTGCCAGCAGCGAAGTCGGGGTCCGGACTAGCGGGAGGTCAGGCTCCTACAATGAGCAGTTCTTC. This chain uses TRBV7-6 with TRBJ2-1; 14 bases agree with TRBD2. The CDR3 spans 22 residues. Looked up from germline, CDR1 is SGHVS and CDR2 is FNYEAQ. The J segment lost 0 bases and the V segment lost 5 bases, leaving 18 bases of the junction unmatched. Complete variable domain (other parts from reference TRBV7-6 and TRBJ2-1): GAGVSQSPRYKVTKRGQDVALRCDPISGHVSLYWYRQALGQGPEFLTYFNYEAQQDKSGLPNDRFSAERPEGSISTLTIQRTEQRDSAMYRCASSEVGVRTSGRSGSYNEQFFGPGTRLTVL.

In this sample, this clonotype turned up a few times. The CDR3 sequence: CASTPWGPSGANVLTF. The CDR3, as DNA: TGTGCCAGTACCCCTTGGGGTCCCTCTGGGGCCAACGTCCTGACTTTC. The rearrangement uses TRBV19 and TRBJ2-6; D is undetermined. In germline, CDR1 is LNHDA, CDR2 SQIVND (reference sequence). The CDR3 length is 16 residues. The germline V and J ends were trimmed by 7 bases and 0 bases, with 13 bases remaining between them.

J is TRBJ2-1 and V is TRBV7-6; no clear D gene. In germline, CDR1 is SGHVS, CDR2 FNYEAQ. The CDR3 runs to 15 residues. V gave up 5 bases and J gave up 10 bases, with 21 bases separating them. The CDR3 reads CASSPPPFGSREQFF. As DNA, the CDR3 is TGTGCCAGCAGCCCCCCTCCGTTCGGCAGCCGGGAGCAGTTCTTC.

This clonotype was observed a handful of times. The chain recombines TRBV2 with TRBJ2-1; TRBD1 aligns across 7 bases. This CDR3 comprises 15 residues. Trimming took 6 bases from V and 6 from J; bases not matched to a gene: 11. In germline, CDR1 is SNHLY, CDR2 FYNNEI. This CDR3 is CASRDGQVFSNEQFF. DNA for the CDR3: TGTGCCAGCAGAGACGGACAGGTTTTTAGCAATGAGCAGTTCTTC.

There are a few counts of this clonotype. CDR3 sequence: CASSLRGQNADTQYF. In nucleotides, the CDR3 is TGCGCCAGCAGCTTGAGGGGGCAGAACGCAGATACGCAGTATTTT. This chain connects TRBV5-1 to TRBJ2-3, with 7 bases identical to TRBD1. The CDR3 has 15 residues. V shed 1 base and J 4 bases; nucleotides not matched to a gene: 6. CDR1 is SGHRS, CDR2 YFSETQ, per germline.